The 7 T cell receptor beta chains below all came from one sample that was sequenced in a study of blood T cell repertoires in COVID-19. Here immunoSEQ multiplex PCR was the method, and the copy in TCRdb shows in-frame clones only, minus some. The sample records 300,000 or so clones, approximately 86% being singletons. Sequencing used PBMCs or T cells enriched from blood (not recorded which). These receptors all stem from a woman aged 40 to 50 with acute COVID-19.

The V and J genes are TRBV27 and TRBJ1-2; D gene uncertain. The germline V gene has CDR1 MNHEY and CDR2 SMNVEV (reference sequence). The CDR3 runs to 13 residues. Trimming pared 6 bases from V and 4 bases from J, leaving 12 bases between. This chain's CDR3 is CASRASGSYGYTF. The CDR3 DNA is TGTGCCAGCAGGGCCTCAGGATCCTATGGCTACACCTTC.

The chain carries TRBV2 and TRBJ2-2; 8 nucleotides match TRBD1. The CDR3 consists of 15 residues. The J segment lost 0 bases and the V segment lost 7 bases, leaving 4 bases of the junction unmatched. CDR1 is SNHLY and CDR2 is FYNNEI in the germline V gene. CDR3 loop: CASMRQGPNTGELFF. The CDR3 bases are TGTGCCAGCATGCGACAGGGGCCGAACACCGGGGAGCTGTTTTTT.

The V and J genes are TRBV4-2 and TRBJ1-1; unclear D gene. Germline CDR1 reads LGHNA; CDR2 reads YNFKEQ. The CDR3 covers 15 residues. With 4 bases removed from V and 4 bases from J, the gap between germline ends came to 16 bases. CDR3 loop: CASSPTVLGGTEAFF. For the CDR3, the DNA is TGTGCCAGCAGCCCCACCGTGTTGGGAGGCACTGAAGCTTTCTTT.

The chain links TRBV7-2 to TRBJ2-7; the match to TRBD2 covers 12 bases. The V segment lost 0 bases and the J segment 5 bases; nucleotides outside the gene matches: 11. This CDR3 has 18 residues. The germline gives CDR1 SGHTA, CDR2 FQGNSA. The CDR3 spells CASSLASSTSGRINEQYF. The CDR3 bases are TGTGCCAGCAGCTTAGCCTCGTCGACTAGCGGGAGAATTAACGAGCAGTACTTC.

The chain links TRBV2 to TRBJ1-1, with D possibly being TRBD1 (5 bases). Per the germline V gene, CDR1 is SNHLY and CDR2 is FYNNEI. Trimming shortened V by 7 bases and J by 1 base, and 13 bases separated the two germline ends. The CDR3 is made up of 14 amino acids. The CDR3 sequence is CASTRAAQNTEAFF. The CDR3 DNA reads as TGTGCCAGCACCAGGGCCGCCCAGAACACTGAAGCTTTCTTT.

This chain links TRBV5-1 with TRBJ1-6; TRBD1 might be the D (6 bases). CDR3 length equals 15 residues. Trimming removed 3 bases at V and 8 bases at J, with 15 bases between. From germline, CDR1 is SGHRS and CDR2 YFSETQ. The CDR3 reads CASSYGQLRDSPLHF. The CDR3, as DNA: TGCGCCAGCAGCTACGGACAGTTACGGGATTCACCCCTCCACTTT.

The chain has TRBV6-5 and TRBJ2-7; TRBD1 might be the D (6 bases). Germline V CDR1 and CDR2: MNHEY, SVGAGI. Between the trimmed V and J ends, which lost 0 bases and 4 bases, there was a span of 13 bases. CDR3 size: 15 residues. The CDR3 region is CASSYSSRGVYEQYF. CDR3 sequence (DNA): TGTGCCAGCAGTTACTCGAGCAGGGGCGTTTACGAGCAGTACTTC.